A selection of T cell receptor beta chains follows, all from one sample in a study of memory CD4+ T cells and cytomegalovirus serostatus. Libraries were prepared by immunoSEQ multiplex PCR; TCRdb keeps only in-frame clonotypes and omits some of them. Of around 25,000 clones in the sample, 75% to 80% are singletons; the top ten hold 0.85% to 1.2%. The source material was memory CD4+ T cells from blood. These receptors originate from an adult in good health and CMV-seronegative. CDR3s include the opening cysteine and the closing phenylalanine or tryptophan. The D gene is left open where the match is weak. Where a row states a size, it is once, few, many or the class of an expanded clone; other rows omit it.

CDR3 protein,CDR3 DNA,J gene,clone size,V gene,D gene
CASSLGGSGGGNTQYF,TGTGCCAGCAGTTTAGGGGGATCAGGGGGCGGCAATACGCAGTATTTT,TRBJ2-3,.,TRBV28,TRBD1
CASSHVEKKGANYGYTF,TGCGCCAGCAGCCACGTCGAAAAGAAAGGGGCCAACTATGGCTACACCTTC,TRBJ1-2,.,TRBV4-3,.
CASSTGTGGTGELFF,TGTGCCAGCTCAACCGGGACAGGGGGCACCGGGGAGCTGTTTTTT,TRBJ2-2,.,TRBV18,TRBD1
CASSLNYEQYF,TGTGCCAGCAGTTTGAACTACGAGCAGTACTTC,TRBJ2-7,once,TRBV6-5,.
CASSIYGEGYYGYTF,TGTGCCAGTAGTATATACGGAGAGGGGTACTATGGCTACACCTTC,TRBJ1-2,.,TRBV19,.
CSARGVTEAFF,TGCAGTGCTAGAGGGGTCACTGAAGCTTTCTTT,TRBJ1-1,.,TRBV20-1,.
CASSLDRLSGNTIYF,TGTGCCAGCAGCTTAGACAGGCTCTCTGGAAACACCATATATTTT,TRBJ1-3,.,TRBV7-9,.
CAWSAAPRNTEAFF,TGTGCCTGGAGTGCAGCCCCTAGGAACACTGAAGCTTTCTTT,TRBJ1-1,.,TRBV30,.
CASSLSTAASNYGYTF,TGTGCCAGTAGCTTGAGCACGGCAGCCTCTAACTATGGCTACACCTTC,TRBJ1-2,.,TRBV5-5,.
CASRPTGGGYGYTF,TGTGCCAGCAGACCCACAGGGGGCGGCTATGGCTACACCTTC,TRBJ1-2,once,TRBV7-2,TRBD1
CASSERREAYGYTF,TGTGCCAGCAGTGAACGCAGGGAAGCCTATGGCTACACCTTC,TRBJ1-2,.,TRBV2,.
CASSFRGRDNQPQHF,TGTGCCAGCAGTTTCAGGGGACGAGACAATCAGCCCCAGCATTTT,TRBJ1-5,.,TRBV27,.
CASSTGGNTIYF,TGTGCCAGCTCAACAGGGGGAAACACCATATATTTT,TRBJ1-3,.,TRBV6-5,.
CASTDRGGINEQFF,TGTGCCAGCACCGATAGGGGGGGTATCAATGAGCAGTTCTTC,TRBJ2-1,.,TRBV7-2,.
CASSYSTTGAYEQYF,TGTGCCAGCAGTTACTCAACGACAGGGGCCTACGAGCAGTACTTC,TRBJ2-7,.,TRBV6-6,TRBD1
CASSVTREETQYF,TGTGCCAGCAGTGTAACGAGAGAAGAGACCCAGTACTTC,TRBJ2-5,.,TRBV6-1,.
CASSLRGQGNGNTIYF,TGCGCCAGCAGCTTGCGGGGGCAGGGGAATGGAAACACCATATATTTT,TRBJ1-3,.,TRBV5-1,.
CASSQVGTGHQPQHF,TGCGCCAGCAGCCAAGTAGGGACAGGGCATCAGCCCCAGCATTTT,TRBJ1-5,.,TRBV4-1,TRBD1
CASSQEWGQGFYEQYF,TGTGCCAGCAGCCAAGAGTGGGGACAGGGGTTTTACGAGCAGTACTTC,TRBJ2-7,once,TRBV4-2,TRBD1
CASSEELPYGYTF,TGTGCCAGCAGTGAGGAGCTACCCTATGGCTACACCTTC,TRBJ1-2,few,TRBV25-1,.
CASSKTGTFPEAFF,TGTGCCAGCAGTAAAACCGGGACGTTCCCTGAAGCTTTCTTT,TRBJ1-1,.,TRBV6-5,.
CSGRGGSDTQYF,TGCAGCGGTAGGGGGGGTTCAGATACGCAGTATTTT,TRBJ2-3,.,TRBV29-1,.
CASSLGTGRQPQHF,TGCGCCAGCAGCTTGGGGACAGGGAGGCAGCCCCAGCATTTT,TRBJ1-5,.,TRBV5-1,TRBD1
CASSIQGLGGYTF,TGTGCCAGCAGCATACAGGGGCTAGGAGGCTACACCTTC,TRBJ1-2,once,TRBV6-6,TRBD1
CASSLEGSTDTQYF,TGTGCCAGCAGCTTAGAAGGGAGCACAGATACGCAGTATTTT,TRBJ2-3,.,TRBV7-9,.
CASSIGGQSEAFF,TGTGCCAGCAGTATAGGGGGACAGTCCGAAGCTTTCTTT,TRBJ1-1,few,TRBV11-3,TRBD1
CAWSPPLAGLRGYTF,TGTGCCTGGAGTCCCCCCCTGGCAGGGCTGAGGGGCTACACCTTC,TRBJ1-2,.,TRBV30,.
CARRATRADPNTGELFF,TGTGCCAGGAGAGCGACAAGGGCCGATCCGAACACCGGGGAGCTGTTTTTT,TRBJ2-2,.,TRBV19,.
CASSLADNSPLHF,TGTGCCAGCAGCTTGGCGGATAATTCACCCCTCCACTTT,TRBJ1-6,.,TRBV5-6,.
CASSLEGGSGRGGEQYF,TGTGCCAGCAGCTTAGAAGGGGGGAGCGGGAGAGGTGGCGAGCAGTACTTC,TRBJ2-7,.,TRBV7-2,TRBD2
CASTLRVATNEKLFF,TGTGCCAGCACCCTCAGGGTAGCAACTAATGAAAAACTGTTTTTT,TRBJ1-4,.,TRBV27,.